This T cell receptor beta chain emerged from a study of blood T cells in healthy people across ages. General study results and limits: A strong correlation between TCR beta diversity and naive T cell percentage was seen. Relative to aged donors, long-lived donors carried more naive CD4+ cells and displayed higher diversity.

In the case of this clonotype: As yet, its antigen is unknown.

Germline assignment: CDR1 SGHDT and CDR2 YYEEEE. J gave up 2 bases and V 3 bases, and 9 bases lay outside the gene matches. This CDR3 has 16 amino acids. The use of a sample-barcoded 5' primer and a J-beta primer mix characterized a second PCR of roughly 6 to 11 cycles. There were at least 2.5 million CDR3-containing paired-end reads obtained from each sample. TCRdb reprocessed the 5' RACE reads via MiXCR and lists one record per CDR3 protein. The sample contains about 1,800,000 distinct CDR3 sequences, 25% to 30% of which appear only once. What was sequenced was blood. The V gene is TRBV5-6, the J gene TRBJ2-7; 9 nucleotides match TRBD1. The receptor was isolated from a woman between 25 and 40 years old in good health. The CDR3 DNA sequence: TGTGCCAGCAGCTGGAGGGGACAGGGCGCCCCCTACGAGCAGTACTTC. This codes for CASSWRGQGAPYEQYF.